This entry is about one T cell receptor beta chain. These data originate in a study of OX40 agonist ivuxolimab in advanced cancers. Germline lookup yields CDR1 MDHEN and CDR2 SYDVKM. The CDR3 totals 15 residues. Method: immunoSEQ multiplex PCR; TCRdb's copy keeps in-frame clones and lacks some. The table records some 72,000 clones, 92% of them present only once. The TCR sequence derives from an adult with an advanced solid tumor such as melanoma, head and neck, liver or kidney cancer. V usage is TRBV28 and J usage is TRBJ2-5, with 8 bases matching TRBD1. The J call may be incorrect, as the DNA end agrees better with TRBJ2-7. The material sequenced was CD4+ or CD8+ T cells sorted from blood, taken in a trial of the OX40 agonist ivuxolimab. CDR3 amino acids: CASSLWQGANYEQYF. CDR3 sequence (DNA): TGTGCCAGCAGTTTATGGCAGGGGGCAAACTACGAGCAGTACTTC.